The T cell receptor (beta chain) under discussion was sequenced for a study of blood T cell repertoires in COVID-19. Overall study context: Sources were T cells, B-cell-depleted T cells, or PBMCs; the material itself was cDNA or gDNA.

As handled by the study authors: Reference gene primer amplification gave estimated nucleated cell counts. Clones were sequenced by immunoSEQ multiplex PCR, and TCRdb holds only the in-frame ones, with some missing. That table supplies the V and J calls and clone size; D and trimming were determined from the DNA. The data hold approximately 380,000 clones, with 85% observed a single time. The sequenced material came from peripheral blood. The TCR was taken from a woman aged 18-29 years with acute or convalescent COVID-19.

CDR3 residues: CASSPGFGVVRLSDTQYF. The CDR3 coding sequence is TGTGCCAGCAGTCCCGGTTTCGGGGTAGTCCGATTGTCCGATACGCAGTATTTT. The chain links TRBV6-6 to TRBJ2-3; weak D call: TRBD2 (5 bases). The CDR3 runs to 18 residues. V shed 5 bases and J shed 6 bases, with 27 bases lying between them. The germline V gene encodes CDR1 MNHNY and CDR2 SVGAGI (reference sequence).